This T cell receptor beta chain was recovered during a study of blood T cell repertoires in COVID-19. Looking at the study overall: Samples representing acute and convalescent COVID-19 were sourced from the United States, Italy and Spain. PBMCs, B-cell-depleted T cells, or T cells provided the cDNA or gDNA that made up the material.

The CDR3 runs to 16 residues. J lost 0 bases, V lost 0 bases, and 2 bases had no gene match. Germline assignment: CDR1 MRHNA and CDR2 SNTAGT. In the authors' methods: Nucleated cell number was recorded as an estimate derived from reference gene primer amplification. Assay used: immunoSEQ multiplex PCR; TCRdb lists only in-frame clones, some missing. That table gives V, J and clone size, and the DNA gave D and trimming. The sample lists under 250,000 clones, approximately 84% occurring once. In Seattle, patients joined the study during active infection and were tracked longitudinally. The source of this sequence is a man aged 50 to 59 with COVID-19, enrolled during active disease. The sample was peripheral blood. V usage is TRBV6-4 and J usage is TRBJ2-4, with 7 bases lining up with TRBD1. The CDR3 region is CASSDSRGLAKNIQYF. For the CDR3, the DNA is TGTGCCAGCAGTGACTCGAGGGGGCTAGCCAAAAACATTCAGTACTTC.